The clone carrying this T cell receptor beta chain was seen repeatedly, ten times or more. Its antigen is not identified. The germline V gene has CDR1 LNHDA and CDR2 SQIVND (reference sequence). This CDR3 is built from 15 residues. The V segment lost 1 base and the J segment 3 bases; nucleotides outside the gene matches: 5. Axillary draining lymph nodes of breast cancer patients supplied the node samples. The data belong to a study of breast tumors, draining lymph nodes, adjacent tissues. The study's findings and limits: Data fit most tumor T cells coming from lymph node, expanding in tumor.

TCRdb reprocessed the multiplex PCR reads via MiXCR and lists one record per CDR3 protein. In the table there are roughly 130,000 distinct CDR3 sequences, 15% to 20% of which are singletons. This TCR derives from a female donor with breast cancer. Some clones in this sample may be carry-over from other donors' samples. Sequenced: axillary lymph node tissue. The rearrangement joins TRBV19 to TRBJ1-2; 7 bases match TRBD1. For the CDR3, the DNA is TGTGCCAGTAGTATAGCCGGGACAGAGGACTATGGCTACACCTTC. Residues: CASSIAGTEDYGYTF.